These 10 T cell receptor beta chains came from one sample sequenced in a study of T-cell reconstitution after alpha-beta-depleted transplantation in children. Construction of the TCRbeta library involved unique molecular identifiers. TCRdb recomputed calls from the PCR reads with MiXCR, one row per CDR3 protein. Found here are approximately 400,000 distinct CDR3 sequences, 11% of them singletons; the top ten hold over 4.5%. The specimen was PBMCs from the stem cell graft donor, collected from the stem cell graft. These receptors all stem from a human donor who donated a stem cell graft to a child with acute myeloid leukemia.

The chain recombines TRBV6-1 with TRBJ2-2; D ambiguous. Trimming removed 7 bases at V and 5 bases at J, with 11 bases between. Germline V lookup: CDR1 MNHNS, CDR2 SASEGT. The CDR3 is 13 residues long. CDR3 DNA: TGTGCCAGCACCTCGTGGGGAACCGGGGAGCTGTTTTTT. Its translation: CASTSWGTGELFF.

The V and J genes are TRBV5-1 and TRBJ2-3, with TRBD1 matching 11 bases. The V and J ends lost 0 bases and 3 bases, in that order; junction bases with no gene match: 6. Germline CDR1 and CDR2: SGHRS and YFSETQ. The CDR3 is made up of 17 amino acids. The CDR3 is CASSLGRTGGTTDTQYF. CDR3 DNA sequence: TGCGCCAGCAGCTTGGGTCGGACAGGGGGCACTACAGATACGCAGTATTTT. Drawing the rest from reference TRBV5-1 and TRBJ2-3, the complete variable domain is KAGVTQTPRYLIKTRGQQVTLSCSPISGHRSVSWYQQTPGQGLQFLFEYFSETQRNKGNFPGRFSGRQFSNSRSEMNVSTLELGDSALYLCASSLGRTGGTTDTQYFGPGTRLTVL.

This clonotype occurred a few times. The chain combines TRBV12-3 or TRBV12-4 with TRBJ1-6, with D unresolved. CDR3 length: 12 amino acids. Trimming pared 3 bases from V and 5 bases from J, leaving 2 bases between. The CDR3: CASSFDNSPLHF. The CDR3 DNA is TGTGCCAGCAGTTTCGATAATTCACCCCTCCACTTT.

The CDR3 DNA sequence: TGCGCCGCCAGGAGGGACTGGGGCGAGCAGTACTTC. Residues: CAARRDWGEQYF. The chain is built from TRBV5-1 and TRBJ2-7, with D possibly being TRBD2 (6 bases). V lost 10 bases and J 6 bases, leaving 17 bases between the germline ends. The germline V gene encodes CDR1 SGHRS and CDR2 YFSETQ. CDR3 length: 12 residues.

A few counts support this clonotype. V is TRBV6-2 or TRBV6-3 and J is TRBJ2-5; D may be TRBD1 or TRBD2 (5 bases each). Germline lookup yields CDR1 MNHEY and CDR2 SVGEGT. V lost 1 base and J 2 bases, leaving 8 bases between the germline ends. The CDR3 extends over 14 amino acids. The CDR3 here is CASSYWDPQETQYF. Here the CDR3 DNA reads TGTGCCAGCAGTTACTGGGACCCGCAAGAGACCCAGTACTTC.

Only one count was recorded for this clonotype. This may be a read error: a much more frequent sequence differs by one nucleotide. The rearrangement uses TRBV6-5 and TRBJ2-1; D gene unclear. This CDR3 region has 13 residues. Germline V gene sequence: CDR1 MNHEY, CDR2 SVGAGI. For the CDR3, the DNA is TGTGCCAGCAGTCACTCGATAGTAGATGAGCAGTTCTTC. This gives the protein CASSHSIVDEQFF.

The chain joins TRBV20-1 to TRBJ1-5; D unresolved. V was shortened by 7 bases and J by 11 bases, with 21 bases between the two germline ends. This CDR3 spans 13 amino acids. Germline V lookup: CDR1 DFQATT, CDR2 SNEGSKA (reference sequence). The CDR3 bases are TGCAGTGGGGCGGGCCACTTAGAGTTAGCCCAGCATTTT. Its protein product is CSGAGHLELAQHF.

V and J are TRBV7-8 and TRBJ2-5; 12 nucleotides align to TRBD1. Germline assignment: CDR1 SGHVS and CDR2 FQNEAQ. The CDR3 runs to 14 residues. J gave up 10 bases and V 4 bases, and 7 bases lay outside the gene matches. The CDR3 DNA reads TGTGCCAGCAGCTCCGGGACAGGGGGCCGAGTCCAGTACTTC. It yields the protein CASSSGTGGRVQYF.

The chain couples TRBV29-1 to TRBJ2-5; unclear D gene. This CDR3 is 11 amino acids long. Germline loops: CDR1 SQVTM, CDR2 ANQGSEA. Deletions cut 4 bases from V and 4 bases from J, with 7 bases between. CDR3 coding DNA: TGCAGCGTTGTCTTTGGAGAGACCCAGTACTTC. Its protein is CSVVFGETQYF.

This rearrangement joins TRBV7-9 to TRBJ2-3, with TRBD2 as a possible D gene (5 bases). Between the trimmed V and J ends, which lost 1 base and 3 bases, there was a span of 17 bases. This CDR3 has 17 amino acids. The germline gives CDR1 SEHNR, CDR2 FQNEAQ (reference sequence). The CDR3 nucleotides are TGTGCCAGCAGCTTAGAGGCTAGCCCGCCCGGGACAGATACGCAGTATTTT. This translates into CASSLEASPPGTDTQYF. The whole variable domain, remainder taken from reference TRBV7-9 and TRBJ2-3, is DTGVSQNPRHKITKRGQNVTFRCDPISEHNRLYWYRQTLGQGPEFLTYFQNEAQLEKSRLLSDRFSAERPKGSFSTLEIQRTEQGDSAMYLCASSLEASPPGTDTQYFGPGTRLTVL.